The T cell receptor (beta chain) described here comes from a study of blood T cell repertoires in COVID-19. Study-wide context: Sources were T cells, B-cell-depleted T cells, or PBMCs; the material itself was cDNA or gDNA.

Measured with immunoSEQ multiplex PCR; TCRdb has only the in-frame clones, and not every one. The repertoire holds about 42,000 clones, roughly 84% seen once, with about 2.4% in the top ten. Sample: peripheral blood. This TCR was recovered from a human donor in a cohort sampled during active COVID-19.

CDR3 sequence reads: CASSVGGLSEETQYF. In DNA, the CDR3 is TGTGCCAGCAGTGTAGGGGGCTTAAGTGAGGAGACCCAGTACTTC. The rearrangement uses TRBV2 and TRBJ2-5; 7 nucleotides match TRBD1. V lost 4 bases to trimming and J lost 5 bases; unmatched junction nucleotides: 10. Germline CDR1 and CDR2: SNHLY and FYNNEI. This CDR3 has 15 residues.